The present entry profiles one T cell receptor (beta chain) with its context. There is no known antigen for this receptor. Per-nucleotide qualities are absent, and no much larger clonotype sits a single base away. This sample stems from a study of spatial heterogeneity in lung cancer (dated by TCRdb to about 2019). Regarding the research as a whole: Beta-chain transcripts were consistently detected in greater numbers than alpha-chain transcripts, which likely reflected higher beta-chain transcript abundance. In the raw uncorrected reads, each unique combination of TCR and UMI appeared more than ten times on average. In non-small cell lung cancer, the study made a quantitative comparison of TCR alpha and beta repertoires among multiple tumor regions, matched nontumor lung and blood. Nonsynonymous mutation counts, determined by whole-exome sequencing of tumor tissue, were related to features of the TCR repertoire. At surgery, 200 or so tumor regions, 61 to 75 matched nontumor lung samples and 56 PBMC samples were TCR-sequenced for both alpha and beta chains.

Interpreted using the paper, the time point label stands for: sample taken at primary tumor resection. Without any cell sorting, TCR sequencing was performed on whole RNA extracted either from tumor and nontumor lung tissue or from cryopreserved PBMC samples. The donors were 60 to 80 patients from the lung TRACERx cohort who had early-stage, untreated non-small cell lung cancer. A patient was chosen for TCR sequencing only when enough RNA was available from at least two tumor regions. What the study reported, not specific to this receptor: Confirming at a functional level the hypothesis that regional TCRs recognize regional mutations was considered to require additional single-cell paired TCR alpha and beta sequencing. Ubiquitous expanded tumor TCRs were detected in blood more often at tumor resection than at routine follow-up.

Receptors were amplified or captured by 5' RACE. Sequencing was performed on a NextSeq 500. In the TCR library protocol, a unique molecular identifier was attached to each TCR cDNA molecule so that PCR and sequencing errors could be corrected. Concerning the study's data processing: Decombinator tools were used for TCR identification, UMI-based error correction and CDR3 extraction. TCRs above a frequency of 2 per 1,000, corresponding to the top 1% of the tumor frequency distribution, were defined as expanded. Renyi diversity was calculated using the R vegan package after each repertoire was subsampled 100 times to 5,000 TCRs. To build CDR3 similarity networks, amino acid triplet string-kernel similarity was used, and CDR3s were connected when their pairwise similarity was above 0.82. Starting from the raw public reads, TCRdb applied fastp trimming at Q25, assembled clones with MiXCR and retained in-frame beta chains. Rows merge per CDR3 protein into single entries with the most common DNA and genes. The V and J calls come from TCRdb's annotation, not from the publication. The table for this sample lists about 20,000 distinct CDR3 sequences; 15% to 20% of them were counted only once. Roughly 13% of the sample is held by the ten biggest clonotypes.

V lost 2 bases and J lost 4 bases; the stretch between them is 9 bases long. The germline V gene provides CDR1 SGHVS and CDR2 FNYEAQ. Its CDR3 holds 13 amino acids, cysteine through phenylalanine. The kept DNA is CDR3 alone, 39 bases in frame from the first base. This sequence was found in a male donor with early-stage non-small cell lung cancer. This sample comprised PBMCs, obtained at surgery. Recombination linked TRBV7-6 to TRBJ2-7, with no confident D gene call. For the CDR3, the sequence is CASSLQPSYEQYF. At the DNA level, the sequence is TGTGCCAGCAGCTTACAACCCAGTTACGAGCAGTACTTC.